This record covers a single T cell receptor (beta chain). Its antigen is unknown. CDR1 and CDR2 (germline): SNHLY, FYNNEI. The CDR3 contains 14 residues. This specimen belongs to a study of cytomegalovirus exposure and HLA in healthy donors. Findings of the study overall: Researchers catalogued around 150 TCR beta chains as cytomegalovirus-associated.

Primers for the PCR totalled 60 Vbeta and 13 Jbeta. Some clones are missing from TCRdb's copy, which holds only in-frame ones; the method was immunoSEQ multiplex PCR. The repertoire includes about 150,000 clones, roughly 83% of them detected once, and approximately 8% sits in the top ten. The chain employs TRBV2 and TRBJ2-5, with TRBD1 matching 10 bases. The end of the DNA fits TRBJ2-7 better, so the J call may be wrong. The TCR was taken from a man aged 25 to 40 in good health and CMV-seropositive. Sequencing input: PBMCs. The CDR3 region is CASSVGQGLYEQYF. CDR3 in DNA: TGTGCCAGCAGTGTGGGACAGGGGCTTTACGAGCAGTACTTC.